The next 28 T cell receptor beta chains were all read from a single sample in a study of blood T cell repertoires in COVID-19 (TCRdb year 2020). The protocol used for the library was the immunoSEQ multiplex PCR assay. TCRdb obtained this table from immuneACCESS and retained in-frame rearrangements with V and J assigned. These tables miss some clones; where compared with another copy, unresolved V genes account for less than half of the shortfall, and the remainder is unexplained. Present in this sample are about 140,000 clones, about 79% of which were seen just once. In total, the top ten clones hold over 4% of the sample. The sample taken for sequencing was peripheral blood. The receptors were sampled from an elderly woman with active or convalescent COVID-19.

This rearrangement joins TRBV28 to TRBJ2-2; TRBD1 might be the D (6 bases). CDR3 size: 14 residues. Germline CDR1 reads MDHEN; CDR2 reads SYDVKM. Trimming took 1 base from V and 5 from J, leaving 8 bases between them. The CDR3 DNA reads as TGTGCCAGCAGTTTATTTCAGGGGACCGGGGAGCTGTTTTTT. Translating gives CASSLFQGTGELFF.

This clone was seen only a few times. The rearrangement links TRBV2 to TRBJ1-5, with 12 positions matching TRBD1. J lost 6 bases, V lost 3 bases, and 3 bases had no gene match. Germline CDR1 SNHLY, CDR2 FYNNEI. CDR3 size: 15 residues. CDR3 region: CASSDRDRGRQPQHF. Written as DNA, the CDR3 is TGTGCCAGCAGTGATAGGGACAGGGGGCGTCAGCCCCAGCATTTT.

This clone has just a few counts. The rearrangement links TRBV19 to TRBJ2-1; a weak D match, TRBD2 (5 bases). Trimming shortened V by 5 bases and J by 3 bases, and 23 bases separated the two germline ends. From germline, CDR1 is LNHDA and CDR2 SQIVND (reference sequence). CDR3 size: 18 residues. DNA for the CDR3: TGTGCCAGTAGTGCCACCGTTATCGGGCGGGCCGGCTACAATGAGCAGTTCTTC. Translation gives CASSATVIGRAGYNEQFF.

The V and J genes are TRBV2 and TRBJ1-1, with D possibly TRBD1 on 6 matching bases. V was trimmed by 10 bases and J by 4 bases, leaving 19 bases between them. Germline CDR1 SNHLY, CDR2 FYNNEI. This CDR3 is 14 amino acids long. In DNA, the CDR3 is TGTGCCACCACAGGGTGGGCGACTACCACTGAAGCTTTCTTT. This sequence encodes CATTGWATTTEAFF.

This CDR3 reads CASSPRKGLAAYNEQFF. The CDR3, as DNA: TGTGCCAGCAGCCCCAGAAAGGGACTAGCAGCCTACAATGAGCAGTTCTTC. The chain uses TRBV9 and TRBJ2-1; the match to TRBD2 covers 9 bases. V trimming: 4 bases; J trimming: 2 bases; junction bases outside the gene matches: 10. The CDR3 spans 17 residues. Germline V gene data show CDR1 as SGDLS and CDR2 as YYNGEE.

Only one count was recorded for this clone. The V gene is TRBV5-8, the J gene TRBJ2-7; 11 bases agree with TRBD2. The CDR3 totals 15 residues. V lost 0 bases to trimming and J lost 3 bases; unmatched junction nucleotides: 2. Germline V gene data show CDR1 as SGHTS and CDR2 as YDEGEE. For the CDR3, the DNA is TGTGCCAGCAGCTTGGGGCTAGCGGGGGGCTACGAGCAGTACTTC. It codes for CASSLGLAGGYEQYF.

The chain links TRBV27 to TRBJ1-6, with unresolved D. The germline V and J ends were trimmed by 3 bases and 4 bases, with 7 bases remaining between them. The CDR3 covers 14 residues. Germline CDR1 MNHEY, CDR2 SMNVEV (reference sequence). Here the CDR3 reads CASSFQVYNSPLHF. DNA of the CDR3: TGTGCCAGCAGTTTCCAGGTGTATAATTCACCCCTCCACTTT.

The CDR3 DNA reads as TGTGCCAGCAGCCCGGGCGCTAGCGGGGGCTCCTACAATGAGCAGTTCTTC. The encoded protein is CASSPGASGGSYNEQFF. The rearrangement uses TRBV7-2 and TRBJ2-1, with TRBD2 matching over 10 bases. Germline assignment: CDR1 SGHTA and CDR2 FQGNSA. This CDR3 contains 17 residues. V lost 5 bases and J lost 0; bases outside the gene matches: 7.

This clone appeared a single time. The CDR3 DNA follows: TGCAGCGTTGAACTCGGGACATTTAAACACGAGCAGTACTTC. Protein: CSVELGTFKHEQYF. The chain recombines TRBV29-1 with TRBJ2-7, with D perhaps TRBD1 (6 bases). This CDR3 contains 14 residues. V was trimmed by 2 bases and J by 5 bases, leaving 16 bases between them. CDR1 is SQVTM, CDR2 ANQGSEA, per germline.

The V gene is TRBV21-1, the J gene TRBJ2-7; TRBD2 was called by the table and not checked on the DNA. TRBV21-1 is noted as a pseudogene. The CDR3 is 16 residues long. CDR3 amino acids: CASSKNWGGTAYEQYF. The CDR3 DNA is TGTGCCAGCAGCAAAAACTGGGGGGGCACTGCCTACGAGCAGTACTTC.

This clone has only a few counts. The chain recombines TRBV30 with TRBJ1-1; TRBD1 agrees at 7 bases. CDR1 and CDR2 (germline): GTSNPN, SVGIG (reference sequence). V lost 0 bases to trimming and J lost 0 bases; unmatched junction nucleotides: 7. The CDR3 covers 16 residues. CDR3 sequence (DNA): TGTGCCTGGAGTGTACTGACAGGGAGCATGAACACTGAAGCTTTCTTT. Translation: CAWSVLTGSMNTEAFF.

This chain uses TRBV3-1 (or the pseudogene TRBV3-2) with TRBJ2-2; 9 nucleotides line up with TRBD2. The trim removed 4 bases at V and 8 bases at J, leaving 5 bases unmatched. CDR3 size: 14 residues. Germline V gives CDR1 LGHDT, CDR2 YNNKEL (reference sequence). CDR3 sequence reads: CASSPGLAAGELFF. The CDR3 region has the DNA TGTGCCAGCAGCCCGGGACTAGCAGCAGGGGAGCTGTTTTTT.

V gene TRBV2 combines with J gene TRBJ1-5, with a possible D match to TRBD1 (5 bases). Trimming left V 5 bases short and J 7 bases short, with 18 bases between. The CDR3 has 15 residues. The germline V gene has CDR1 SNHLY and CDR2 FYNNEI. In DNA, the CDR3 is TGTGCCAGCAGTTTGGGGGGATCGGTCCAACAGCCCCAGCATTTT. Encoded protein: CASSLGGSVQQPQHF. The full variable domain, its missing parts supplied by reference TRBV2 and TRBJ1-5, is EPEVTQTPSHQVTQMGQEVILRCVPISNHLYFYWYRQILGQKVEFLVSFYNNEISEKSEIFDDQFSVERPDGSNFTLKIRSTKLEDSAMYFCASSLGGSVQQPQHFGDGTRLSIL.

J is TRBJ1-4 and V is TRBV4-2; 8 bases fit TRBD1. Germline-derived CDR1 and CDR2 are LGHNA and YNFKEQ. V gave up 4 bases and J gave up 8 bases; unmatched junction bases: 12. This CDR3 contains 16 residues. CDR3 sequence: CASSRSFQGASEKLFF. The CDR3 region has the DNA TGTGCCAGCAGCCGAAGCTTCCAGGGGGCTAGCGAAAAACTGTTTTTT.

The V gene is TRBV27, the J gene TRBJ2-1, with D perhaps TRBD1 (6 bases). Trimming cost V 2 bases and J 6 bases, with 8 bases left between them. The CDR3 totals 13 residues. Germline-derived CDR1 and CDR2 are MNHEY and SMNVEV (reference sequence). The CDR3 loop is CASSLNRVNEQFF. CDR3 bases: TGTGCCAGCAGTTTAAACAGGGTCAATGAGCAGTTCTTC.

This chain uses TRBV24-1 with TRBJ1-1; 7 nucleotides line up with TRBD1. The CDR3 loop spans 13 amino acids. Unmatched junction bases numbered 7, after V lost 9 bases and J lost 4 bases. CDR1 and CDR2 (germline): KGHDR, SFDVKD. The CDR3 DNA is TGTGCCACCTCCAGACAGGGCGGCACTGAAGCTTTCTTT. Its protein is CATSRQGGTEAFF.

Of note for this clone: Other DNA sequences from this sample encode an identical CDR3 as well. The chain combines TRBV19 with TRBJ2-7; TRBD1 matches 10 bases. Trimming cost V 4 bases and J 3 bases; bases outside gene matches: 0. Germline CDR1 and CDR2: LNHDA and SQIVND (reference sequence). This CDR3 has 13 residues. The CDR3 sequence: CASSRDRGYEQYF. The CDR3 DNA follows: TGTGCCAGTAGTAGGGACAGGGGCTACGAGCAGTACTTC.

This chain joins TRBV6-5 and TRBJ2-7; 7 bases align to TRBD2. The germline CDR1 and CDR2 sequences are MNHEY and SVGAGI. Trimming cost V 7 bases and J 2 bases; bases outside gene matches: 11. CDR3 length: 15 amino acids. Here the CDR3 DNA reads TGTGCCAGCACCTCCCTATTGGGAGGGGCCTACGAGCAGTACTTC. This translates into CASTSLLGGAYEQYF.

To note about this clone: Within the sample, other DNA sequences also encode this same CDR3. The chain joins TRBV28 to TRBJ1-5; D is uncertain. The CDR3 has 12 residues. The V and J ends lost 6 bases and 7 bases respectively, with 10 bases between them. The V gene's germline CDR1 is MDHEN and CDR2 SYDVKM. In nucleotides, the CDR3 is TGTGCCAGCAGGTCAGGTACGCAGCCCCAGCATTTT. Encoded protein: CASRSGTQPQHF. Supplemented by reference TRBV28 and TRBJ1-5, the full variable domain reads DVKVTQSSRYLVKRTGEKVFLECVQDMDHENMFWYRQDPGLGLRLIYFSYDVKMKEKGDIPEGYSVSREKKERFSLILESASTNQTSMYLCASRSGTQPQHFGDGTRLSIL.

The chain has TRBV14 and TRBJ2-2; D possibly corresponds to TRBD1 (6 bases). V gave up 2 bases and J gave up 6 bases, with 10 bases separating them. There are 14 residues in the CDR3. Germline CDR1 is SGHDN and CDR2 is FVKESK. The DNA of the CDR3 is TGTGCCAGCAGCCAACTACAGGGACCCGGGGAGCTGTTTTTT. This codes for CASSQLQGPGELFF.

The rearrangement links TRBV5-1 to TRBJ2-1; D possibly corresponds to TRBD2 (5 bases). Per germline, CDR1 SGHRS and CDR2 YFSETQ. This CDR3 contains 14 residues. V lost 1 base, J lost 6 bases, and 11 bases lay in between. The CDR3 loop reads CASSLHGERNEQFF. The CDR3 DNA follows: TGCGCCAGCAGCTTGCACGGGGAACGCAATGAGCAGTTCTTC.

This clone was observed a handful of times. This chain links TRBV7-9 with TRBJ2-1; 11 positions agree with TRBD2. Per germline, CDR1 SEHNR and CDR2 FQNEAQ (reference sequence). With V trimmed by 5 bases and J by 6 bases, 6 bases remained unmatched. This CDR3 contains 15 residues. CDR3 protein: CASSPRLAGTNEQFF. The CDR3 DNA is TGTGCCAGCAGCCCGCGACTAGCGGGGACCAATGAGCAGTTCTTC.

The chain has TRBV27 and TRBJ2-3; 14 nucleotides line up with TRBD2. Looked up from germline, CDR1 is MNHEY and CDR2 is SMNVEV (reference sequence). After removal of 6 bases from V and 5 bases from J, the junction contained 4 bases not matched to a gene. This CDR3 has 15 residues. In DNA, the CDR3 is TGTGCCAGCAGGGGACTAGCGGGGGCGGTAGATACGCAGTATTTT. This translates into CASRGLAGAVDTQYF.

The chain combines TRBV6-2 or TRBV6-3 with TRBJ2-7; no definite D call. The CDR3 runs to 12 residues. Germline CDR1 is MNHEY and CDR2 is SVGEGT. V was clipped by 6 bases and J by 0 bases, with 6 bases between them. CDR3 sequence: CASSRSSYEQYF. The CDR3 DNA is TGTGCCAGCAGCCGTAGCTCCTACGAGCAGTACTTC.

This clone was picked up a small number of times. The V call is TRBV5-6, the J call TRBJ2-2, with D tentatively TRBD1 (5 bases). V was trimmed by 5 bases and J by 1 base, leaving 9 bases between them. This CDR3 contains 14 residues. Germline CDR1 and CDR2: SGHDT and YYEEEE. This CDR3 is CASRRTGNTGELFF. The CDR3 DNA reads TGTGCCAGCAGAAGAACAGGGAACACCGGGGAGCTGTTTTTT.

This sequence joins TRBV3-1 (or the pseudogene TRBV3-2) and TRBJ1-1; 9 positions agree with TRBD1. CDR1 and CDR2 (germline): LGHDT, YNNKEL (reference sequence). CDR3 length: 18 residues. J lost 4 bases, V lost 3 bases, and 15 bases had no gene match. DNA for the CDR3: TGTGCCAGCAGCCAGGGTCCGGGACAGGGCCTCCGTGGCACTGAAGCTTTCTTT. The encoded protein is CASSQGPGQGLRGTEAFF.

A remark on this clone: Other DNA sequences of this sample code for an identical CDR3. The chain links TRBV28 to TRBJ1-1; D may be TRBD1 (5 bases). CDR1 is MDHEN and CDR2 is SYDVKM in the germline V gene. V was cut by 2 bases and J by 4 bases, with 5 bases left in between. CDR3 length: 12 residues. This CDR3 is CASSLQGTEAFF. CDR3 coding DNA: TGTGCCAGCAGTTTACAGGGCACTGAAGCTTTCTTT.

V and J are TRBV30 and TRBJ2-2, with 7 bases lining up with TRBD1. Germline CDR1 GTSNPN, CDR2 SVGIG (reference sequence). CDR3 length equals 14 residues. V lost 7 bases, J lost 4 bases, and 9 bases stayed unmatched. The DNA for the CDR3 is TGTGCCTCTGACCACAGGGGTTTCACCGGGGAGCTGTTTTTT. It codes for CASDHRGFTGELFF.